The 4 T cell receptor beta chains below were found in one sample sequenced in a study of blood T cells in healthy people across ages (dated by TCRdb to between 2015 and 2017). The library was produced with 5' RACE. The sequencer listed for this sample is Illumina HiSeq 2500. The second PCR ran for roughly 6 to 11 cycles and used a J-beta primer mix along with a sample-barcoded 5' primer. The raw public reads went through TCRdb reprocessing: fastp at Q25, MiXCR clone calling, in-frame beta chains kept. Duplicate CDR3 protein sequences are folded into a single record with the most common DNA and genes. For this sample there are roughly 1.7 million distinct CDR3 sequences; roughly a third appear just once. Roughly 12% of the sample is in the top ten clones. The sample was blood. Receptors originate from a woman in her 30s in good health.

In regard to this clonotype: The junction and the germline gene differ at one end; a read error may be behind it. The DNA of the CDR3 is TGTGCCAGCAATGAAGGGCAGGGTTCCTACAATGAGCAGTTCTTC. Protein product: CASNEGQGSYNEQFF. V and J are TRBV2 and TRBJ2-1, with D possibly being TRBD1 (5 bases). This CDR3 region has 15 residues. The V gene's germline CDR1 is SNHLY and CDR2 FYNNEI. The entire variable domain, with the rest obtained from reference TRBV2 and TRBJ2-1, is as follows: EPEVTQTPSHQVTQMGQEVILRCVPISNHLYFYWYRQILGQKVEFLVSFYNNEISEKSEIFDDQFSVERPDGSNFTLKIRSTKLEDSAMYFCASNEGQGSYNEQFFGPGTRLTVL.

The V call is TRBV4-1, the J call TRBJ1-2; possible D gene TRBD1, 5 bases. Per the germline V gene, CDR1 is MGHRA and CDR2 is YSYEKL. CDR3 length: 13 amino acids. V was cut by 5 bases and J by 4 bases, with 11 bases left in between. For the CDR3, the DNA is TGCGCCAGCAGCTTGGACATGGCCTATGGCTACACCTTC. Its translation is CASSLDMAYGYTF.

The chain joins TRBV6-1 to TRBJ2-2, with 9 positions matching TRBD1. CDR1 is MNHNS, CDR2 SASEGT, per germline. V lost 0 bases, J lost 6 bases, and 8 bases stayed unmatched. The CDR3 contains 17 residues. The CDR3 loop is CASSEAIGTGKAGELFF. The DNA of the CDR3 is TGTGCCAGCAGTGAAGCAATAGGGACAGGGAAGGCCGGGGAGCTGTTTTTT.

The V and J genes are TRBV6-1 and TRBJ2-3, with TRBD1 matching over 7 bases. V shed 7 bases, J shed 1 base, and the junction held 14 bases outside the gene matches. The CDR3 totals 17 residues. Germline V lookup: CDR1 MNHNS, CDR2 SASEGT. CDR3 amino acids: CASKKQGPSYRTDTQYF. CDR3 coding DNA: TGTGCCAGCAAGAAACAGGGGCCTTCTTACCGCACAGATACGCAGTATTTT.